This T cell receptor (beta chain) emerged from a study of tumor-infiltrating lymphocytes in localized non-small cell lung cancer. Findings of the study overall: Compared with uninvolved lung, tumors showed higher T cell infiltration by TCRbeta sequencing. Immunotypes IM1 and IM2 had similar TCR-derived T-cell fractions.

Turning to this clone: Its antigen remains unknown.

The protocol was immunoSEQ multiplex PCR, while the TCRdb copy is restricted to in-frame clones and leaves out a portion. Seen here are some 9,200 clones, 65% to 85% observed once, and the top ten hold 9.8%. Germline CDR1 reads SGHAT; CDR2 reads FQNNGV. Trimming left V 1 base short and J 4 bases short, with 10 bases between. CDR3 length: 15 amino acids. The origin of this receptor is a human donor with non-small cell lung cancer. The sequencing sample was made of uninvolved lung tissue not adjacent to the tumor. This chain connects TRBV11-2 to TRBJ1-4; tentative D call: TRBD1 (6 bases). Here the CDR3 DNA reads TGTGCCAGCAGCTTAGGGGGGCAGGTTAATGAAAAACTGTTTTTT. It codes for CASSLGGQVNEKLFF.